The T cell receptor beta chain under discussion was sequenced for a study of regulatory T cells in long-lasting Graves disease. Findings and caveats of the study: Between persistent patients, a few thousand public clonotypes were shared, exceeding the 966 shared between new patients.

The time point is: newly diagnosed GD, antithyroid drugs for less than 3 months. Following extraction of RNA from PBMCs, that RNA was used to make the TCR library. Germline CDR1 and CDR2: MRHNA and SNTAGT. V lost 0 bases, J lost 8 bases, and 10 bases lay in between. The CDR3 length is 13 residues. Ten or more counts support this clonotype. Its antigen is undetermined. To make TCR beta libraries, researchers used iRepertoire HTBI primers and Arm-PCR of CDR3 regions. A single record per CDR3 protein comes from TCRdb applying MiXCR to the multiplex PCR reads. The sample includes 450,000 to 600,000 distinct CDR3 sequences, roughly 14% of them seen just once. These data were also filed under a second study, of T cells in Graves' hyperthyroidism and ophthalmopathy. Per that study: HTBI primers drove first-round RT-PCR of the TCR CDR3.

The sample was peripheral blood mononuclear cells (PBMCs), taken at new diagnosis, from a patient treated with antithyroid drugs. The source of this sequence is a man younger than 45 with Graves disease. The chain links TRBV6-4 to TRBJ1-2, with unresolved D. CDR3 sequence reads: CASSDSPGTGYTF. In DNA, the CDR3 is TGTGCCAGCAGTGACTCACCCGGTACGGGCTACACCTTC.